The 5 T cell receptor beta chains below all came from one sample that was sequenced in a study of T cell repertoires in ileal Crohn's disease. The time point here: inflamed ileum from the surgical specimen. Produced via immunoSEQ multiplex PCR; TCRdb's table is partial and in-frame only. The table shows some 17,000 clones, with about 78% occurring only once. The sample was ileal tissue. The receptors stem from an adult with Crohn's disease.

The chain links TRBV5-5 to TRBJ1-6; 12 bases are a match to TRBD1. With 2 bases clipped from V and 3 bases from J, the junction kept 3 bases outside the gene matches. Germline V lookup: CDR1 SGHKS, CDR2 YYEKEE (reference sequence). The CDR3 is 17 amino acids. DNA of the CDR3: TGTGCCAGCAGCTTCCGGGACAGGGGGCTCTATAATTCACCCCTCCACTTT. It specifies CASSFRDRGLYNSPLHF.

The V gene is TRBV1, the J gene TRBJ2-1; the DNA was not compared with TRBD2, the D call given in the table. TRBV1 counts as a pseudogene. The CDR3 is 15 amino acids. The CDR3 nucleotides read TGCACCAGCAGCCAAGTTCCTAGCGGGAGCAATGAGCAGTTCTTC. It encodes CTSSQVPSGSNEQFF.

Details on this clone: The sample has other DNA sequences that encode this CDR3 too. V and J are TRBV10-1 and TRBJ1-1; D call uncertain. The germline gives CDR1 WNHNN, CDR2 SYGVQD (reference sequence). Deletions cut 5 bases from V and 3 bases from J, with 10 bases between. This CDR3 has 13 amino acids. The CDR3 is CASSLGSDTEAFF. In DNA, the CDR3 is TGCGCCAGCAGTCTAGGCTCGGACACTGAAGCTTTCTTT.

The chain links TRBV5-4 to TRBJ1-1, with D perhaps matching TRBD1 (5 bases). Germline V lookup: CDR1 SGHNT, CDR2 YYREEE (reference sequence). There are 16 residues in the CDR3. V was shortened by 4 bases and J by 0 bases, with 16 bases between the two germline ends. CDR3 residues: CASSLTWGVVNTEAFF. CDR3 bases: TGTGCCAGCAGCCTAACCTGGGGGGTGGTGAACACTGAAGCTTTCTTT.

The V call is TRBV11-2, the J call TRBJ1-1, with D possibly TRBD1 on 6 matching bases. Trimming took off 4 bases at V and 1 base at J, with 7 bases between the two ends. In germline, CDR1 is SGHAT, CDR2 FQNNGV. The CDR3 consists of 13 residues. In DNA, the CDR3 is TGTGCCAGCAGCTCACAGGGGAACACTGAAGCTTTCTTT. Its protein product is CASSSQGNTEAFF.